This entry lists 7 T cell receptor beta chains sequenced from one sample in a study of lymphopenia after photon versus proton radiotherapy. Sequencing was performed with immunoSEQ multiplex PCR; in TCRdb, only in-frame clones are kept and a portion is missing. The top ten clones hold 1.7% of a sample with under 20,000 clones, 92% of them seen once. The input for sequencing was peripheral blood, taken from a patient treated with photon-based radiotherapy. Source of these receptors: a woman aged 40 to 50 with cholangiocarcinoma.

The rearrangement links TRBV19 to TRBJ2-3; 8 bases agree with TRBD2. Losses at the gene ends were 3 bases for V and 5 bases for J; bases not matched to a gene: 4. Per germline, CDR1 LNHDA and CDR2 SQIVND (reference sequence). This CDR3 has 14 amino acids. The CDR3 sequence: CASSMGLEGDTQYF. CDR3 in DNA: TGTGCCAGTAGTATGGGACTAGAAGGAGATACGCAGTATTTT.

There are a few counts of this clone. J is TRBJ1-5 and V is TRBV28, with D unclear. CDR3 size: 15 residues. V was shortened by 6 bases and J by 2 bases, with 14 bases between the two germline ends. Germline CDR1 and CDR2: MDHEN and SYDVKM. The CDR3 is CASSLRERGNQPQHF. The CDR3 bases are TGTGCCAGCAGCCTACGGGAGAGGGGCAATCAGCCCCAGCATTTT.

CDR3 sequence: CASSPEIRYDMNTEAFF. In DNA, the CDR3 is TGTGCCAGCTCACCAGAGATCCGCTACGATATGAACACTGAAGCTTTCTTT. The chain couples TRBV18 to TRBJ1-1; D is unclear. This CDR3 has 17 amino acids. Germline V gives CDR1 KGHSH, CDR2 LQKENI. V lost 2 bases, J lost 0 bases, and 16 bases lay in between.

V usage is TRBV19 and J usage is TRBJ2-7, with D perhaps matching TRBD1 or TRBD2 (5 bases each). This CDR3 is 16 amino acids long. V lost 4 bases to trimming and J lost 2 bases, with 18 bases between them. Looked up from germline, CDR1 is LNHDA and CDR2 is SQIVND (reference sequence). CDR3 protein: CASSTLLGTDAYEQYF. CDR3 coding DNA: TGTGCCAGTAGTACCCTCTTAGGGACCGATGCCTACGAGCAGTACTTC.

This clone was recorded once. This chain links TRBV5-5 with TRBJ2-1; either TRBD1 or TRBD2 may supply D (5 bases each). This CDR3 is 13 amino acids long. Germline V gene lookup returns CDR1 SGHKS and CDR2 YYEKEE (reference sequence). V lost 1 base to trimming and J lost 5 bases, with 7 bases between them. CDR3 loop: CASSLWGNNEQFF. Written as DNA, the CDR3 is TGTGCCAGCAGCTTGTGGGGGAACAATGAGCAGTTCTTC.

The chain has TRBV5-4 and TRBJ1-2; 7 bases align to TRBD1. Germline V lookup: CDR1 SGHNT, CDR2 YYREEE (reference sequence). The CDR3 length is 15 residues. The V gene end was trimmed by 4 bases and the J gene end by 5 bases; junction bases not matched to a gene: 11. The CDR3 DNA reads TGTGCCAGCAGCATCCCGGGACAGAGTTTATATGGCTACACCTTC. Amino acid sequence: CASSIPGQSLYGYTF.

V and J are TRBV2 and TRBJ1-1; D is undetermined. V was clipped by 0 bases and J by 8 bases, with 10 bases between them. This CDR3 has 13 amino acids. Germline V CDR1 and CDR2: SNHLY, FYNNEI. CDR3 loop: CASSEAQLAEAFF. The CDR3 DNA sequence: TGTGCCAGCAGTGAAGCTCAATTGGCAGAAGCTTTCTTT.